The 17 T cell receptor beta chains reported below all come from one sample, sequenced in a study of patients and donors after allogeneic stem cell transplantation. One entry per CDR3 protein results from TCRdb running MiXCR on the RT-PCR reads. This table has about 160,000 distinct CDR3 sequences, approximately 25% appearing once. The specimen sequenced was blood, either unsorted or a sorted T cell fraction (not recorded which). Every receptor here comes from a human donor who was either an allogeneic HSCT recipient or a stem cell or donor lymphocyte infusion donor (not recorded which). It is not recorded whose cells these are; they may come from a transplant donor.

Only a few counts were recorded for this clonotype. The chain recombines TRBV4-1 with TRBJ2-1, with 10 bases matching TRBD2. The germline gives CDR1 MGHRA, CDR2 YSYEKL. The V and J ends lost 4 bases and 0 bases, in that order; junction bases with no gene match: 6. The CDR3 loop spans 17 amino acids. The CDR3 DNA is TGCGCCAGCAGCCTAGCGGGGGGCTTGAGCTCCTACAATGAGCAGTTCTTC. Protein sequence: CASSLAGGLSSYNEQFF.

The chain uses TRBV7-3 and TRBJ1-1; D not certain. V lost 4 bases and J 1 base, leaving 16 bases between the germline ends. The length of the CDR3 is 16 residues. Germline lookup yields CDR1 SGHTA and CDR2 FQGTGA. In nucleotides, the CDR3 is TGTGCCAGCAGCTCGGTCAGAAAAATTTGGAACACTGAAGCTTTCTTT. It codes for CASSSVRKIWNTEAFF.

The genes are TRBV20-1 and TRBJ2-5; D call uncertain. V was trimmed by 1 base and J by 5 bases, leaving 11 bases between them. Germline lookup yields CDR1 DFQATT and CDR2 SNEGSKA (reference sequence). The CDR3 extends over 13 amino acids. The DNA of the CDR3 is TGCAGTGCTAGAGTGGGTTGGCTCGAGACCCAGTACTTC. It specifies CSARVGWLETQYF.

The genes are TRBV6-2 or TRBV6-3 and TRBJ2-1, with a tentative D call TRBD2 (5 bases). Trimming stripped 8 bases from V and 3 bases from J, with 26 bases between. This CDR3 contains 18 residues. The germline gives CDR1 MNHEY, CDR2 SVGEGT. The DNA for the CDR3 is TGTGCCAGCCTCAGTGAGGGCTTTCGAGGGCCTGTCTACAATGAGCAGTTCTTC. It yields the protein CASLSEGFRGPVYNEQFF.

V gene TRBV5-4 combines with J gene TRBJ2-5, with 12 bases lining up with TRBD2. The V gene end was trimmed by 3 bases and the J gene end by 3 bases; junction bases not matched to a gene: 0. CDR3 length equals 14 residues. Germline CDR1 SGHNT, CDR2 YYREEE (reference sequence). The CDR3 spells CASSWTSGKETQYF. CDR3 bases: TGTGCCAGCAGCTGGACTAGCGGGAAAGAGACCCAGTACTTC.

This clonotype was observed a handful of times. The chain couples TRBV28 to TRBJ2-3, with D perhaps matching TRBD1 (7 bases). The V end was cut by 10 bases, the J end by 2 bases, with 22 bases between. This CDR3 spans 16 amino acids. Germline CDR1 is MDHEN and CDR2 is SYDVKM. The CDR3 DNA follows: TGTGCCACCTCGAAGCGGACAGGAGGGTACACAGATACGCAGTATTTT. This translates into CATSKRTGGYTDTQYF.

The gene calls are TRBV3-1 and TRBJ2-3; tentative D call: TRBD1 (6 bases). The CDR3 contains 14 residues. Germline CDR1 LGHDT, CDR2 YNNKEL (reference sequence). The V gene lost 7 bases and the J gene lost 0 bases, with 11 bases spanning the gap. The CDR3 DNA reads TGTGCCAGCACCCTGGGGGCTAGCACAGATACGCAGTATTTT. As protein: CASTLGASTDTQYF.

The chain uses TRBV18 and TRBJ1-2; D gene uncertain. Per germline, CDR1 KGHSH and CDR2 LQKENI. Trimming removed 0 bases from V and 9 bases from J, with 11 bases in between. The CDR3 has 13 amino acids. DNA of the CDR3: TGTGCCAGCTCACCACCGAATACGGAAAGCTACACCTTC. It specifies CASSPPNTESYTF.

The chain couples TRBV29-1 to TRBJ2-5, with a weak D call TRBD2 (6 bases). CDR3 length equals 14 residues. Between the trimmed V and J ends, which lost 7 bases and 2 bases, there was a span of 17 bases. CDR1 and CDR2 from the germline V gene are SQVTM and ANQGSEA. As DNA, the CDR3 is TGCAGCGCCGGAGGGCCGGGACTTCAAGAGACCCAGTACTTC. It is translated as CSAGGPGLQETQYF.

This clonotype was observed a handful of times. The J gene is TRBJ1-3, the V gene TRBV27, with D possibly TRBD1 on 6 matching bases. V was shortened by 4 bases and J by 0 bases, with 13 bases between the two germline ends. Germline lookup yields CDR1 MNHEY and CDR2 SMNVEV (reference sequence). The CDR3 covers 16 residues. Written as DNA, the CDR3 is TGTGCCAGCAGTTCGATCGGACAGAGCTCTGGAAACACCATATATTTT. The encoded protein is CASSSIGQSSGNTIYF.

The chain couples TRBV10-3 to TRBJ2-4; no definite D call. V lost 8 bases to trimming and J lost 0 bases, with 14 bases between them. There are 15 residues in the CDR3. Germline CDR1 ENHRY, CDR2 SYGVKD. The CDR3 is CAIYSVGLAKNIQYF. The CDR3 DNA sequence: TGTGCCATCTATAGTGTAGGATTAGCCAAAAACATTCAGTACTTC.

The rearrangement uses TRBV7-9 and TRBJ2-7, with D uncertain. The germline V gene encodes CDR1 SEHNR and CDR2 FQNEAQ (reference sequence). This CDR3 is built from 12 residues. V was trimmed by 6 bases and J by 2 bases, leaving 8 bases between them. CDR3 coding DNA: TGTGCCAGCAGTCCCATGACCTACGAGCAGTACTTC. Protein product: CASSPMTYEQYF.

This sequence joins TRBV29-1 and TRBJ2-4; 8 bases match TRBD2. The CDR3 is 21 residues long. Germline loops: CDR1 SQVTM, CDR2 ANQGSEA. J lost 1 base, V lost 4 bases, and 24 bases had no gene match. The CDR3 loop is CSVVRVAGVLGGRLAKNIQYF. CDR3 DNA sequence: TGCAGCGTTGTGAGGGTAGCAGGGGTTCTCGGCGGGAGGCTGGCCAAAAACATTCAGTACTTC.

This clonotype has just a few counts. The rearrangement uses TRBV7-2 and TRBJ1-6, with D unresolved. V shed 5 bases and J shed 3 bases, with 14 bases lying between them. CDR3 length: 16 residues. Germline V gene sequence: CDR1 SGHTA, CDR2 FQGNSA. This chain's CDR3 is CASSHYSHLYNSPLHF. In DNA form, the CDR3 reads TGTGCCAGCAGCCACTATTCCCACCTCTATAATTCACCCCTCCACTTT.

There are a few counts of this clonotype. V gene TRBV6-1 combines with J gene TRBJ1-5; D is perhaps TRBD1 (5 bases). The CDR3 is 15 residues long. Trimming cost V 1 base and J 3 bases, with 10 bases left between them. Germline CDR1 is MNHNS and CDR2 is SASEGT. DNA for the CDR3: TGTGCCAGCAGTGAAGGGAGACAGTACAATCAGCCCCAGCATTTT. Its protein product is CASSEGRQYNQPQHF.

The V gene is TRBV21-1, the J gene TRBJ1-2. TRBV21-1 constitutes a pseudogene. The CDR3 spans 21 residues. The CDR3 DNA reads as TGTGCCAGCAGCAAAGGATGCCGTCTCCGGCCCTCGGGCATATTTTTCTATGGCTACACCTTC. Residues: CASSKGCRLRPSGIFFYGYTF.

The chain has TRBV29-1 and TRBJ2-3; 10 bases agree with TRBD2. The germline gives CDR1 SQVTM, CDR2 ANQGSEA. Trimming removed 5 bases from V and 2 bases from J; junction bases left unmatched: 7. The CDR3 has 15 residues. CDR3 loop: CSVLLAGGVTDTQYF. CDR3 nucleotide sequence: TGCAGCGTTCTCTTAGCGGGAGGTGTCACAGATACGCAGTATTTT.